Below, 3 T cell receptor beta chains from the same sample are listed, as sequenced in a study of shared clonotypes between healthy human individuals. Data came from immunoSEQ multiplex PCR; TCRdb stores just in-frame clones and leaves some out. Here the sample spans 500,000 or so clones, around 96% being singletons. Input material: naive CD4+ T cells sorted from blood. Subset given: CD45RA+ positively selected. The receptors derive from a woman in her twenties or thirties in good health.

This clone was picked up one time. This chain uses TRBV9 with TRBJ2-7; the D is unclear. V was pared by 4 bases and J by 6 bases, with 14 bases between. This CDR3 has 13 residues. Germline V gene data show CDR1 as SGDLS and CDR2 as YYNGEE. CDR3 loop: CASSLIGNSEQYF. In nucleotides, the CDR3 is TGTGCCAGCAGCCTCATAGGCAACAGCGAGCAGTACTTC.

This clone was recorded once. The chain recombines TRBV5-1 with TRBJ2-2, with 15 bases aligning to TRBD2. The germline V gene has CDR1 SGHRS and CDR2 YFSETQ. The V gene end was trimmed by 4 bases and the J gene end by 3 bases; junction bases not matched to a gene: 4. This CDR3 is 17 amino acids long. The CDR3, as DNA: TGCGCCAGCAGCCCGGGACTAGCGGGAGGCTACACCGGGGAGCTGTTTTTT. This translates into CASSPGLAGGYTGELFF.

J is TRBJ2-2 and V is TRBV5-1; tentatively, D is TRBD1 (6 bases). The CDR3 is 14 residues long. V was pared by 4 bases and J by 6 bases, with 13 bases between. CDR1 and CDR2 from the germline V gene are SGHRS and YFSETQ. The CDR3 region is CASSISGASGELFF. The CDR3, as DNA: TGCGCCAGCAGCATTTCAGGGGCGTCCGGGGAGCTGTTTTTT.